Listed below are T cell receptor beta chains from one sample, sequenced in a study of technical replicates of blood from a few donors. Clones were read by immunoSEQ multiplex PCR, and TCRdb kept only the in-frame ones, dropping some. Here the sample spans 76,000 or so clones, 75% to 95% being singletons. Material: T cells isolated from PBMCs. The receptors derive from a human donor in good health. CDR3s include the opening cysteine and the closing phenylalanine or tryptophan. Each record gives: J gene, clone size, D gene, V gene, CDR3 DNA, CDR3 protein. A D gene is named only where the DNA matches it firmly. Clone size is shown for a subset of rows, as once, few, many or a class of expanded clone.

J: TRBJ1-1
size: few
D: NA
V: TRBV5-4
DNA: TGTGCCAGCAGCTTTCAGGGGAACACTGAAGCTTTCTTT
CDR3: CASSFQGNTEAFF

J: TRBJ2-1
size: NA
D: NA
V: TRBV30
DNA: TGTGCCTGGAGTGTAAGGGGCAATGAGCAGTTCTTC
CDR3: CAWSVRGNEQFF

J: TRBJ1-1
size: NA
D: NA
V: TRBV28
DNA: TGTGCCAGCAGTGGCGTGACAGGACCTGAAGCTTTCTTT
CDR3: CASSGVTGPEAFF

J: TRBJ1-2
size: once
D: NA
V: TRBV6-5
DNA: TGTGCCAGCAGTTACTCGAGGACAGACTATGGCTACACCTTC
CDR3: CASSYSRTDYGYTF

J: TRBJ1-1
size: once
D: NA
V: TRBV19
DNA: TGTGCCAGTAGTATGAGCGGGAGTGGAACGACTGAAGCTTTCTTT
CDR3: CASSMSGSGTTEAFF

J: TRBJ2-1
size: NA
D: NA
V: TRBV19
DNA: TGTGCCAGTAGTGACCGGGACAACTACAATGAGCAGTTCTTC
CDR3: CASSDRDNYNEQFF

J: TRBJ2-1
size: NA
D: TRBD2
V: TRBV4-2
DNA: TGTGCCAGCAGCCATAATAGCGGGGGGAACAATGAGCAGTTCTTC
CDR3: CASSHNSGGNNEQFF

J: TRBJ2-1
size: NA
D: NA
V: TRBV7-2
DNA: TGTGCCAGCAGTGTTTGGGAGGTAAACCGTGAGCAGTTCTTC
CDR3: CASSVWEVNREQFF

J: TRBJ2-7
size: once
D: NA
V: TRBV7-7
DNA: TGTGCCAGCAGCCCAGGGGGGAGCTCCTACGAGCAGTACTTC
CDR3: CASSPGGSSYEQYF

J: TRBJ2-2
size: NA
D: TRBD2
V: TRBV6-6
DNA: TGTGCCAGCAGGGGCCTAGCGGGAGTGAACACCGGGGAGCTGTTTTTT
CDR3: CASRGLAGVNTGELFF

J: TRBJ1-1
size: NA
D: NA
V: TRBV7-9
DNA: TGTGCCAGCAGCCAATGGGGGCCCGAAGAACACACTGAAGCTTTCTTT
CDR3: CASSQWGPEEHTEAFF

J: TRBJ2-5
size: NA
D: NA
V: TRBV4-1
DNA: TGCGCCAGCAGCCAGAGGCCGGGACAAGAGACCCAGTACTTC
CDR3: CASSQRPGQETQYF

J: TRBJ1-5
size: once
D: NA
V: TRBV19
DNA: TGTGCCAGTAAGGACGTCGCGGGCTCCGCTGACAATCAGCCCCAGCATTTT
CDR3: CASKDVAGSADNQPQHF

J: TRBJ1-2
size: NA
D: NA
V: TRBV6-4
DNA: TGTGCCAGCAGTGACTCTGGGCGGGAGAACTATGGCTACACCTTC
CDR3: CASSDSGRENYGYTF

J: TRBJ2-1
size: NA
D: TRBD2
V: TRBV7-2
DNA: TGTGCCAGCAGCTCGACTAGCGGAATCTACAATGAGCAGTTCTTC
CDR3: CASSSTSGIYNEQFF